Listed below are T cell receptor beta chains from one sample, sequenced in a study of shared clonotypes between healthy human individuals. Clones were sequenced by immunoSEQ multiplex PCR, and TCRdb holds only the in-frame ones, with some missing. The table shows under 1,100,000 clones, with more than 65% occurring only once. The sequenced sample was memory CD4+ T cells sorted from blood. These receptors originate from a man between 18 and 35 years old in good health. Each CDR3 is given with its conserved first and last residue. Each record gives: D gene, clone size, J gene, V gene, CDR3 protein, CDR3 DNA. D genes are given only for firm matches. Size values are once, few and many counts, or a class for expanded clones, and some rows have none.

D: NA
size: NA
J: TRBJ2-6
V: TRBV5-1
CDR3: CASSLAPRDVLTF
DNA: TGCGCCAGCAGCTTGGCCCCGCGTGACGTCCTGACTTTC

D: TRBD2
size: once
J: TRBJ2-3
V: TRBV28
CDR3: CASTRGGRTDTQYF
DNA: TGTGCCAGCACCCGCGGGGGACGCACAGATACGCAGTATTTT

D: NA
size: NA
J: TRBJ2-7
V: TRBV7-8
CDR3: CASSLGQGIRYEQYF
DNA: TGTGCCAGCAGCTTAGGGCAGGGGATAAGATACGAGCAGTACTTC

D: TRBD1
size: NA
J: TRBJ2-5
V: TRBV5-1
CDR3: CASSLGGQGETQYF
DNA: TGCGCCAGCAGCTTGGGGGGACAGGGAGAGACCCAGTACTTC

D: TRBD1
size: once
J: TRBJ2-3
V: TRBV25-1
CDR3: CASSEWGGTGADTQYF
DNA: TGTGCCAGCAGTGAATGGGGGGGGACAGGGGCCGATACGCAGTATTTT

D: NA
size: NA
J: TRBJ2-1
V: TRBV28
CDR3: CASSPPRDEQFF
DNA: TGTGCCAGCAGCCCCCCTCGAGATGAGCAGTTCTTC

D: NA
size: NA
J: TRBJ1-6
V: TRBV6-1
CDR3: CASSESKGNSPLHF
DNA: TGTGCCAGCAGTGAATCGAAGGGCAATTCACCCCTCCACTTT

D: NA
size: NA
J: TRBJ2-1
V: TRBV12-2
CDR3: CASRLVREGGGSSYNEQFF
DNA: TGTGCAAGTCGCTTAGTCCGTGAGGGAGGGGGCAGCTCCTACAATGAGCAGTTCTTC

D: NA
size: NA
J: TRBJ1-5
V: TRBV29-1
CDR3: CSVESRVSEPQHF
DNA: TGCAGCGTTGAGAGCAGGGTAAGTGAGCCCCAGCATTTT

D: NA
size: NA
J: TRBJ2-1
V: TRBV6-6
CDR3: CASSYDSPRNNEQFF
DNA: TGTGCCAGCAGTTACGATAGCCCCAGAAACAATGAGCAGTTCTTC

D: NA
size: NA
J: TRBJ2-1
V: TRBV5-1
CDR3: CASSLTAESSYNEQFF
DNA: TGCGCCAGCAGCTTGACGGCGGAGAGCTCCTACAATGAGCAGTTCTTC

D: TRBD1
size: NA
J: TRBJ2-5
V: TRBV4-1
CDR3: CASSQERQGLKETQYF
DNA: TGCGCCAGCAGCCAAGAACGACAGGGGTTGAAAGAGACCCAGTACTTC

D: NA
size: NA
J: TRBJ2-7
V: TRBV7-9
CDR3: CASSLVGQGEQYF
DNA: TGTGCCAGCAGCTTAGTAGGTCAGGGCGAGCAGTACTTC

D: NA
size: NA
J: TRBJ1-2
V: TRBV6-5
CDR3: CASSWESNYGYTF
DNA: TGTGCCAGCAGTTGGGAGAGCAACTATGGCTACACCTTC

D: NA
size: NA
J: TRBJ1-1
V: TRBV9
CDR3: CASSVDSLGGRATEAFF
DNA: TGTGCCAGCAGCGTAGATTCCCTGGGGGGCAGGGCGACTGAAGCTTTCTTT

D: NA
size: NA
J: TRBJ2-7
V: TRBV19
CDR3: CASSMRGSYEQYF
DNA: TGTGCCAGTAGTATGCGGGGTTCATACGAGCAGTACTTC

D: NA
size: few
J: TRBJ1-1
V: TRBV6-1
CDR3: CASRLQENTEAFF
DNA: TGTGCCAGCAGACTACAGGAGAACACTGAAGCTTTCTTT

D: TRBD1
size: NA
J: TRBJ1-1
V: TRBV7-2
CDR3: CASSRGQGRGNTEAFF
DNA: TGTGCCAGCAGTCGCGGACAGGGAAGGGGGAACACTGAAGCTTTCTTT

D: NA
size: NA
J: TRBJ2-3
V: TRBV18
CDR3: CASSPSPGGDTQYF
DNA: TGTGCCAGCTCACCAAGCCCCGGAGGGGATACGCAGTATTTT

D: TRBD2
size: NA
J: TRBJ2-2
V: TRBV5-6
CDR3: CASVWGGTGELFF
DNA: TGTGCCAGCGTCTGGGGGGGCACCGGGGAGCTGTTTTTT

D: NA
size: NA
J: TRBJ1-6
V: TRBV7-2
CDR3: CASSAKGGGNSPLHF
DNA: TGTGCCAGCAGCGCCAAAGGGGGAGGGAATTCACCCCTCCACTTT

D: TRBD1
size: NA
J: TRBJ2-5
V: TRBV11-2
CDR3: CASSWDRGRETQYF
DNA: TGTGCCAGCAGCTGGGACAGGGGTAGGGAGACCCAGTACTTC

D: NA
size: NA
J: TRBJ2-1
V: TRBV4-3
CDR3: CASSQDPSNNEQFF
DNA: TGCGCCAGCAGCCAAGATCCCTCGAACAATGAGCAGTTCTTC

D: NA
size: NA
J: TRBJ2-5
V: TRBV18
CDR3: CASSPLPGVAETQYF
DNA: TGTGCCAGCTCACCGCTTCCGGGGGTTGCGGAGACCCAGTACTTC

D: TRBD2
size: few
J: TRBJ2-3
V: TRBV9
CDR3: CASSAGVSAGGSHTQYF
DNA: TGTGCCAGCAGCGCGGGGGTATCGGCGGGAGGGTCCCATACGCAGTATTTT

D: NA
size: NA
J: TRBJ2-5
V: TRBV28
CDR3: CASSLVQGKTQYF
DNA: TGTGCCAGCAGTTTAGTACAGGGAAAGACCCAGTACTTC

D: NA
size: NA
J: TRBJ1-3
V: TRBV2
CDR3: CASSWSESSGNTIYF
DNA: TGTGCCAGCAGTTGGTCGGAATCCTCTGGAAACACCATATATTTT

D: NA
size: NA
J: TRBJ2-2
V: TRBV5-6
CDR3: CASSLGWARGTGELFF
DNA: TGTGCCAGCAGCTTGGGGTGGGCCAGGGGCACCGGGGAGCTGTTTTTT

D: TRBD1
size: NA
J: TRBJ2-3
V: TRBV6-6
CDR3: CASTDRVLQTDTQYF
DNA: TGTGCCAGCACCGACAGGGTTCTCCAGACAGATACGCAGTATTTT

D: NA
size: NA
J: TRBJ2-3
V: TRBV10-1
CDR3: CASSESSVSTDTQYF
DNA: TGCGCCAGCAGTGAGTCTTCGGTTAGCACAGATACGCAGTATTTT

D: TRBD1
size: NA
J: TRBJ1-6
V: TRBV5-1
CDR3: CASSPGTGDNSPLHF
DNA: TGCGCCAGCAGCCCGGGGACAGGGGACAATTCACCCCTCCACTTT

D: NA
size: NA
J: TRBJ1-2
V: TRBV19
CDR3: CASSTARVYGYTF
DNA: TGTGCCAGTAGTACCGCACGTGTTTATGGCTACACCTTC

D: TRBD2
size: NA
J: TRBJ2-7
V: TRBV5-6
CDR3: CASSLQTRLAGAYEQYF
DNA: TGTGCCAGCAGCTTACAGACCCGACTAGCGGGGGCCTACGAGCAGTACTTC

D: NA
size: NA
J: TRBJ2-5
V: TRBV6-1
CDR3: CASSDDRGRSETQYF
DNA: TGTGCCAGCAGTGACGACCGGGGCAGGTCAGAGACCCAGTACTTC

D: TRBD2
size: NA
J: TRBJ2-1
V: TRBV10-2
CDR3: CASSELAGVIGEQFF
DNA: TGCGCCAGCAGTGAGTTAGCGGGGGTCATAGGTGAGCAGTTCTTC

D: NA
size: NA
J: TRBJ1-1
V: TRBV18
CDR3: CASSLLGVMNTEAFF
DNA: TGTGCCAGCTCACTACTTGGGGTTATGAACACTGAAGCTTTCTTT